A selection of T cell receptor beta chains follows, all from one sample in a study of identical twins. TCRdb reprocessed the 5' RACE reads with MiXCR, giving one entry per CDR3 protein. This table has roughly 220,000 distinct CDR3 sequences, 6.5% appearing once. In addition, the sample was reused for a study of T cells expressing NK-cell markers.

The sequencing sample was made of CD8+ T cells sorted from blood. These receptors originate from a woman aged 18-29 years in good health. Each CDR3 is given with its conserved first and last residue. Fields, in order: J gene, clone size, D gene, V gene, CDR3 protein, CDR3 DNA. The D gene is left open where the match is weak. Rows give clone size only sometimes, using once, few, many, or a class for an expanded clone.

J: TRBJ1-2
size: few
D: -
V: TRBV20-1
CDR3: CSAKTDGYTF
DNA: TGCAGTGCCAAAACGGATGGCTACACCTTC

J: TRBJ1-5
size: many
D: -
V: TRBV24-1
CDR3: CATSVPWGPTIVQSGQPQHF
DNA: TGTGCCACCAGTGTGCCTTGGGGACCGACAATAGTCCAGTCGGGTCAGCCCCAGCATTTT

J: TRBJ1-4
size: few
D: -
V: TRBV12-3/TRBV12-4
CDR3: CASRDGSNEKLFF
DNA: TGTGCCAGCAGGGACGGCTCTAATGAAAAACTGTTTTTT

J: TRBJ1-5
size: -
D: TRBD1
V: TRBV6-1
CDR3: CASSNGTAVNQPQHF
DNA: TGTGCCAGCAGTAATGGGACAGCAGTCAATCAGCCCCAGCATTTT

J: TRBJ1-4
size: few
D: -
V: TRBV15
CDR3: CATSRDLGAVEEKLFF
DNA: TGTGCCACCAGCAGAGATTTGGGAGCGGTCGAGGAAAAACTGTTTTTT

J: TRBJ2-3
size: few
D: -
V: TRBV24-1
CDR3: CATSETGPLTTDTQYF
DNA: TGTGCCACCAGTGAGACGGGACCCCTTACCACAGATACGCAGTATTTT

J: TRBJ1-2
size: many
D: -
V: TRBV9
CDR3: CASSVAEDLVF
DNA: TGTGCCAGCAGCGTAGCAGAGGATCTCGTATTC

J: TRBJ2-7
size: many
D: TRBD2
V: TRBV7-2
CDR3: CASSLLAGALHEQYF
DNA: TGTGCCAGCAGCTTATTAGCGGGAGCCCTCCACGAGCAGTACTTC

J: TRBJ2-5
size: -
D: TRBD2
V: TRBV20-1
CDR3: CCARAQASGGKETQYF
DNA: TGCTGTGCTAGAGCCCAGGCTAGCGGGGGCAAAGAGACCCAGTACTTC

J: TRBJ2-5
size: few
D: -
V: TRBV27
CDR3: CASSPRLLQTQYF
DNA: TGTGCCAGCAGTCCCCGACTCCTCCAGACCCAGTACTTC

J: TRBJ1-1
size: many
D: -
V: TRBV7-9
CDR3: CASSFFAGDTEAFF
DNA: TGTGCCAGCAGCTTTTTTGCGGGCGACACTGAAGCTTTCTTT